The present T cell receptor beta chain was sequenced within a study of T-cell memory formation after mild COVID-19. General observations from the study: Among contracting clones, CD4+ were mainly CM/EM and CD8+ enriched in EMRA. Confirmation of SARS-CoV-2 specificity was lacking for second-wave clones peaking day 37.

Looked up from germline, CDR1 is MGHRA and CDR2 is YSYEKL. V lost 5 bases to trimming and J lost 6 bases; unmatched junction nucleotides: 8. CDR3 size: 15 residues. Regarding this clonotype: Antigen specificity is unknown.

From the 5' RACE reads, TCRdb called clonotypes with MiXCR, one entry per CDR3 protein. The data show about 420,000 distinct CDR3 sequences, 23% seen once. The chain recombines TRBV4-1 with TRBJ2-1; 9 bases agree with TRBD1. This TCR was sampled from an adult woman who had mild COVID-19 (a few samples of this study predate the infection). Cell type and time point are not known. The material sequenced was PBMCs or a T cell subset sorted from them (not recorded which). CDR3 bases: TGCGCCAGCAGCTCAGGACAGGGGAACCCCAATGAGCAGTTCTTC. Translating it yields CASSSGQGNPNEQFF.